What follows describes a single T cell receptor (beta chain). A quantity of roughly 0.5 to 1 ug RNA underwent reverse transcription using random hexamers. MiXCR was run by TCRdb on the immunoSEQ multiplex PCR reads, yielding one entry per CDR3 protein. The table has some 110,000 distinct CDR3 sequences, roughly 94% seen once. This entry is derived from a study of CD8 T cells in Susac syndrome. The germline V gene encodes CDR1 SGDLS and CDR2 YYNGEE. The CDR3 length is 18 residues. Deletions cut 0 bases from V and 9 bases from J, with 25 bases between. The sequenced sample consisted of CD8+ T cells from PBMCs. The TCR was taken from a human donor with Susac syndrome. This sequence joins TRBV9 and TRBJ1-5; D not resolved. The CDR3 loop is CASSVVSPTPGPVRPQHF. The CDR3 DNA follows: TGTGCCAGCAGCGTAGTTAGCCCTACGCCCGGGCCAGTTAGGCCCCAGCATTTT.